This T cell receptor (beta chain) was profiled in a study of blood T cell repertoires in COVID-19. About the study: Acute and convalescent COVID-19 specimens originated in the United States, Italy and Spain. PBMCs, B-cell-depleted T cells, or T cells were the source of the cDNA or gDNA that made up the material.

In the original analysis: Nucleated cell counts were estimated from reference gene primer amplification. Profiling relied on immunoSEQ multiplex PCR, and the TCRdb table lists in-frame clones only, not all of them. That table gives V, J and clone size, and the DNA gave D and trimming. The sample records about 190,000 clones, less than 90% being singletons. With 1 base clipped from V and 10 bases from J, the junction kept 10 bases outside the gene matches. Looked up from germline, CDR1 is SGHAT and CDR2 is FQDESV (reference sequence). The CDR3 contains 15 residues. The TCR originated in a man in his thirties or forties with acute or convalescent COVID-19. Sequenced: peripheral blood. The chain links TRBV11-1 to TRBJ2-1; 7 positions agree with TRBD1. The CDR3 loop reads CASSLGTGGPDEQFF. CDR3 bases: TGTGCCAGCAGCTTAGGGACAGGTGGCCCGGACGAGCAGTTCTTC. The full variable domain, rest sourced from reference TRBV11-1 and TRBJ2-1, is EAEVAQSPRYKITEKSQAVAFWCDPISGHATLYWYRQILGQGPELLVQFQDESVVDDSQLPKDRFSAERLKGVDSTLKIQPAELGDSAMYLCASSLGTGGPDEQFFGPGTRLTVL.